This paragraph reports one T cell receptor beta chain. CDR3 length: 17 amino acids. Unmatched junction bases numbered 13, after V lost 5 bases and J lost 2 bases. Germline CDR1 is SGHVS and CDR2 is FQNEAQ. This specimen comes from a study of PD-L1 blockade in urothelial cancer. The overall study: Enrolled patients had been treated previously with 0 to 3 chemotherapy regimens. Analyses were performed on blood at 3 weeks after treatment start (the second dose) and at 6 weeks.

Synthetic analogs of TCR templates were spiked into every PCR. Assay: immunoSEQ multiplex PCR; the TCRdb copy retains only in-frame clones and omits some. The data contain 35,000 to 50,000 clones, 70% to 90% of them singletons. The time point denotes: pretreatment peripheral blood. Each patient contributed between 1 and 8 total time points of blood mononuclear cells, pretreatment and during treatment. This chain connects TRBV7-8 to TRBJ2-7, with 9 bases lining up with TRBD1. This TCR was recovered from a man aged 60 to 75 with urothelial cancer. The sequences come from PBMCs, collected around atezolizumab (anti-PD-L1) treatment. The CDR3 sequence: CASSPYLAGQGTYEQYF. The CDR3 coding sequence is TGTGCCAGCAGCCCTTACCTCGCGGGACAGGGCACCTACGAGCAGTACTTC. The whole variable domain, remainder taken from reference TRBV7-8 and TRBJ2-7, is GAGVSQSPRYKVAKRGQDVALRCDPISGHVSLFWYQQALGQGPEFLTYFQNEAQLDKSGLPSDRFFAERPEGSVSTLKIQRTQQEDSAVYLCASSPYLAGQGTYEQYFGPGTRLTVT.